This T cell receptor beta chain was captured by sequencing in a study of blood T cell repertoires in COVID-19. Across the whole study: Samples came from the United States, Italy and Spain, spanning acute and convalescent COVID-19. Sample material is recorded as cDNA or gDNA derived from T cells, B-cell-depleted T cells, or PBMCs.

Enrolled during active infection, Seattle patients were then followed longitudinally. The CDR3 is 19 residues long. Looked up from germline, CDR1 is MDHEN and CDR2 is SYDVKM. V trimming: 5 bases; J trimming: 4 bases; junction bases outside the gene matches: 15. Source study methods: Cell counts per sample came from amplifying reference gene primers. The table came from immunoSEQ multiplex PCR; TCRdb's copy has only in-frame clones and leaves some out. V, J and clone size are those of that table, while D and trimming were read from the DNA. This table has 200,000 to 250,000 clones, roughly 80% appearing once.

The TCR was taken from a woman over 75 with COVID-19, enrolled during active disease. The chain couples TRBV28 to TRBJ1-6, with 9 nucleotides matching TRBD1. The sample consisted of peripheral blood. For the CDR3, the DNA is TGTGCCAGCAGTATTGCCCGGGACAGCGGACAGGGGTATAATTCACCCCTCCACTTT. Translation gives CASSIARDSGQGYNSPLHF.